What follows are 32 T cell receptor beta chains derived from one specimen sequenced in a study of T cell changes during pregnancy in multiple sclerosis. The method was immunoSEQ multiplex PCR; TCRdb's version includes in-frame clones alone and lacks a portion of them. The data show roughly 51,000 clones, 94% seen once. The material was CD8+ T cells from peripheral blood mononuclear cells, obtained before pregnancy. The receptors were sampled from a female donor with multiple sclerosis, enrolled in a pregnancy study.

V gene TRBV27 combines with J gene TRBJ1-5; D ambiguous. This CDR3 region has 13 residues. The V gene lost 3 bases and the J gene lost 8 bases, with 11 bases spanning the gap. Germline CDR1 MNHEY, CDR2 SMNVEV (reference sequence). Here the CDR3 reads CASSFSRGKPQHF. The CDR3 coding sequence is TGTGCCAGCAGTTTCTCCCGAGGGAAGCCCCAGCATTTT.

The chain recombines TRBV9 with TRBJ2-7; 9 positions agree with TRBD2. CDR1 and CDR2 from the germline V gene are SGDLS and YYNGEE. The CDR3 contains 16 residues. V shed 3 bases and J 2 bases; nucleotides not matched to a gene: 9. The CDR3 DNA sequence: TGTGCCAGCAGCGGGGCGGGAGGGGGTCCCCCCTACGAGCAGTACTTC. The encoded protein is CASSGAGGGPPYEQYF.

This clone has just one count. V is TRBV21-1 and J is TRBJ1-2; the table's D call TRBD1 went unverified against the DNA. TRBV21-1 is given as a pseudogene. The CDR3 extends over 13 amino acids. The CDR3 DNA is TGTGCCAGCAGCAAAGGACAGTTCTATGGCTACACCTTC. This codes for CASSKGQFYGYTF.

The chain uses TRBV15 and TRBJ2-7, with no clear D. Germline loops: CDR1 LNHNV, CDR2 YYDKDF (reference sequence). The ends were cut back, 0 bases at V and 7 bases at J, with 10 bases in the middle. This CDR3 has 13 amino acids. Here the CDR3 reads CATSRDRSREQYF. The CDR3 region has the DNA TGTGCCACCAGCAGAGATAGGTCGAGGGAGCAGTACTTC.

V and J are TRBV27 and TRBJ2-7; 9 positions agree with TRBD1. V was pared by 6 bases and J by 1 base, with 7 bases of the junction left unmatched. The germline CDR1 and CDR2 sequences are MNHEY and SMNVEV (reference sequence). This CDR3 is built from 15 residues. The DNA of the CDR3 is TGTGCCAGCAGCTGGGGACAGGGAGCATCCTACGAGCAGTACTTC. Its protein product is CASSWGQGASYEQYF.

The chain couples TRBV6-4 to TRBJ2-1; 8 bases match TRBD1. CDR1 MRHNA and CDR2 SNTAGT come from the germline V gene. This CDR3 contains 16 residues. The trim removed 2 bases at V and 5 bases at J, leaving 8 bases unmatched. As DNA, the CDR3 is TGTGCCAGCAGTGACCGGCCCGGGACAGGCAACAATGAGCAGTTCTTC. It is translated as CASSDRPGTGNNEQFF.

The gene calls are TRBV27 and TRBJ2-6; TRBD2 matches at 9 bases. With V trimmed by 6 bases and J by 2 bases, 5 bases remained unmatched. The germline V gene encodes CDR1 MNHEY and CDR2 SMNVEV (reference sequence). This CDR3 has 16 residues. Here the CDR3 DNA reads TGTGCCAGCAGGGCGGGAGGGAGCGCTGGGGCCAACGTCCTGACTTTC. Translated: CASRAGGSAGANVLTF. Combining the CDR3 with reference TRBV27 and TRBJ2-6 gives the whole variable domain EAQVTQNPRYLITVTGKKLTVTCSQNMNHEYMSWYRQDPGLGLRQIYYSMNVEVTDKGDVPEGYKVSRKEKRNFPLILESPSPNQTSLYFCASRAGGSAGANVLTFGAGSRLTVL.

This clone is a singleton in its sample. The CDR3: CSARDRRTYEQYF. CDR3 in DNA: TGCAGCGCCAGGGACAGACGAACCTACGAGCAGTACTTC. The V call is TRBV29-1, the J call TRBJ2-7; 7 positions match TRBD1. CDR3 size: 13 residues. CDR1 is SQVTM and CDR2 is ANQGSEA in the germline V gene. Trimming took 7 bases from V and 2 from J; bases not matched to a gene: 8.

The chain employs TRBV19 and TRBJ1-2, with 7 bases matching TRBD1. V lost 6 bases to trimming and J lost 5 bases; unmatched junction nucleotides: 6. Germline CDR1 LNHDA, CDR2 SQIVND (reference sequence). This CDR3 spans 13 amino acids. The CDR3 nucleotides read TGTGCCAGTAGAACCGGGACAGTTTATGGCTACACCTTC. Translated, it gives CASRTGTVYGYTF.

Turning to this clone: An end of the junction differs from the germline gene, which may be a read error. V and J are TRBV7-7 and TRBJ2-2; 13 nucleotides agree with TRBD2. Germline V gene data show CDR1 as SSHAT and CDR2 as FNYEAQ (reference sequence). This CDR3 has 17 residues. CDR3 nucleotides: TGTACCAGCAGCTTTGGGACTAGCGGGAAGAACACCGGGGAGCTGTTTTTT. This translates into CTSSFGTSGKNTGELFF.

This chain joins TRBV19 and TRBJ2-7; 7 nucleotides match TRBD1. CDR1 and CDR2 (germline): LNHDA, SQIVND (reference sequence). V was pared by 5 bases and J by 5 bases, with 9 bases of the junction left unmatched. The CDR3 is 14 amino acids. In nucleotides, the CDR3 is TGTGCCAGTAGTTTACAGGGGTCCGGGAACGAGCAGTACTTC. As protein: CASSLQGSGNEQYF.

V usage is TRBV27 and J usage is TRBJ1-1; D unresolved. V was pared by 0 bases and J by 2 bases, with 4 bases between. The CDR3 length is 13 residues. The germline V gene encodes CDR1 MNHEY and CDR2 SMNVEV (reference sequence). The CDR3 nucleotides read TGTGCCAGCAGTTTATCCCCAAACACTGAAGCTTTCTTT. Its protein product is CASSLSPNTEAFF.

J is TRBJ1-5 and V is TRBV23-1, with D possibly being TRBD1 (5 bases). TRBV23-1 is an ORF; its function is uncertain. The germline V and J ends were trimmed by 2 bases and 4 bases, with 12 bases remaining between them. This CDR3 has 15 amino acids. CDR3 protein: CASSQRNRPNQPQHF. CDR3 nucleotides: TGCGCCAGCAGTCAACGAAACAGGCCAAATCAGCCCCAGCATTTT.

This chain connects TRBV7-9 to TRBJ2-7, with 13 bases aligning to TRBD2. This CDR3 spans 15 amino acids. V lost 3 bases, J lost 3 bases, and 2 bases stayed unmatched. Looked up from germline, CDR1 is SEHNR and CDR2 is FQNEAQ (reference sequence). CDR3 bases: TGTGCCAGCAGCTTGAGGACTAGCGGGAGCTACGAGCAGTACTTC. Its protein product is CASSLRTSGSYEQYF.

This chain links TRBV7-6 with TRBJ2-2; 9 bases are a match to TRBD1. The length of the CDR3 is 20 residues. J gave up 3 bases and V 1 base, and 15 bases lay outside the gene matches. The germline V gene has CDR1 SGHVS and CDR2 FNYEAQ. The CDR3 sequence: CASSLGRGQGFMRDTGELFF. The CDR3 coding sequence is TGTGCCAGCAGCTTAGGGAGAGGACAGGGGTTTATGAGGGACACCGGGGAGCTGTTTTTT.

The chain has TRBV19 and TRBJ1-2; 8 positions match TRBD1. The CDR3 is 12 residues long. Looked up from germline, CDR1 is LNHDA and CDR2 is SQIVND (reference sequence). V gave up 5 bases and J gave up 8 bases; unmatched junction bases: 4. CDR3 DNA sequence: TGTGCCAGTAGTTTCGGGACAGGCGGCTACACCTTC. It translates to CASSFGTGGYTF.

This chain links TRBV6-5 with TRBJ2-7, with 9 bases lining up with TRBD1. This CDR3 contains 13 residues. Germline loops: CDR1 MNHEY, CDR2 SVGAGI. Trimming took 5 bases from V and 6 from J; bases not matched to a gene: 5. The CDR3 is CASSGTGYREQYF. DNA of the CDR3: TGTGCCAGCAGTGGGACAGGGTACCGCGAGCAGTACTTC.

The J gene is TRBJ1-2, the V gene TRBV5-4; tentative D call: TRBD1 (6 bases). V lost 5 bases to trimming and J lost 7 bases, with 18 bases between them. This CDR3 has 14 residues. Germline CDR1 reads SGHNT; CDR2 reads YYREEE (reference sequence). CDR3 sequence (DNA): TGTGCCAGCAGGTTATACGGACAGACGAGTGGCTACACCTTC. This codes for CASRLYGQTSGYTF.

The V call is TRBV19, the J call TRBJ2-1; 7 bases fit TRBD1. This CDR3 is built from 13 residues. The V segment lost 3 bases and the J segment 10 bases; nucleotides outside the gene matches: 6. The germline gives CDR1 LNHDA, CDR2 SQIVND (reference sequence). This CDR3 reads CASSMIGGAEQFF. The CDR3 region has the DNA TGTGCCAGTAGTATGATAGGGGGCGCGGAGCAGTTCTTC.

This chain connects TRBV27 to TRBJ1-1, with a tentative D call TRBD1 (5 bases). V shed 3 bases and J shed 2 bases, with 7 bases lying between them. The CDR3 is 13 amino acids. CDR1 and CDR2 from the germline V gene are MNHEY and SMNVEV (reference sequence). CDR3 in DNA: TGTGCCAGCAGTTTTGACAGAAACACTGAAGCTTTCTTT. Translated: CASSFDRNTEAFF.

The rearrangement uses TRBV30 and TRBJ2-7, with 10 bases fitting TRBD1. CDR3 length equals 14 residues. With 3 bases clipped from V and 4 bases from J, the junction kept 6 bases outside the gene matches. The V gene's germline CDR1 is GTSNPN and CDR2 SVGIG (reference sequence). The CDR3 nucleotides are TGTGCCTGGAGCTCCGGGACAGGGGCTTACGAGCAGTACTTC. This translates into CAWSSGTGAYEQYF.

The rearrangement links TRBV5-4 to TRBJ1-2; 10 bases are a match to TRBD1. V gave up 5 bases and J gave up 3 bases; unmatched junction bases: 4. Germline V gene sequence: CDR1 SGHNT, CDR2 YYREEE (reference sequence). The CDR3 spans 14 residues. CDR3 sequence reads: CASRPGQGDYGYTF. CDR3 DNA: TGTGCCAGCAGACCCGGACAGGGGGACTATGGCTACACCTTC.

The V and J genes are TRBV5-1 and TRBJ1-2; D is ambiguous. Per germline, CDR1 SGHRS and CDR2 YFSETQ. V dropped 5 bases and J dropped 5 bases, with 13 bases sitting between them. The CDR3 spans 13 residues. In nucleotides, the CDR3 is TGCGCCAGCAGTCCCCCGGCGGGGTATGGCTACACCTTC. As protein: CASSPPAGYGYTF.

The chain employs TRBV19 and TRBJ2-2; the D gene is possibly TRBD1 (6 bases). This CDR3 contains 14 residues. Germline CDR1 is LNHDA and CDR2 is SQIVND (reference sequence). Trimming left V 3 bases short and J 6 bases short, with 11 bases between. CDR3 loop: CASSMVGASGELFF. In nucleotides, the CDR3 is TGTGCCAGTAGTATGGTGGGGGCTTCCGGGGAGCTGTTTTTT.

This clone was observed a few times. The V call is TRBV14, the J call TRBJ1-2; 8 positions agree with TRBD1. This CDR3 contains 15 residues. Germline CDR1 SGHDN, CDR2 FVKESK. Germline trimming cut 1 base from V and 5 bases from J; bases unmatched to any gene: 6. The CDR3 sequence is CASSQVRDRLYGYTF. In DNA form, the CDR3 reads TGTGCCAGCAGCCAAGTAAGGGACAGGTTATATGGCTACACCTTC.

This sequence joins TRBV6-5 and TRBJ1-1, with 7 bases identical to TRBD1. Trimming removed 0 bases from V and 1 base from J; junction bases left unmatched: 5. The CDR3 spans 16 residues. Germline values: CDR1 MNHEY, CDR2 SVGAGI. CDR3 sequence (DNA): TGTGCCAGCAGTTACTCTGACGGGACAGAGAACACTGAAGCTTTCTTT. This codes for CASSYSDGTENTEAFF.

The chain employs TRBV11-2 and TRBJ2-3; a weak D match, TRBD2 (5 bases). CDR1 SGHAT and CDR2 FQNNGV come from the germline V gene. The CDR3 length is 15 residues. Trimming removed 2 bases at V and 5 bases at J, with 14 bases between. The CDR3 DNA reads as TGTGCCAGCAGCTTAACGACTACCTCCGGAGATACGCAGTATTTT. Protein: CASSLTTTSGDTQYF. The full variable domain, rest sourced from reference TRBV11-2 and TRBJ2-3, is EAGVAQSPRYKIIEKRQSVAFWCNPISGHATLYWYQQILGQGPKLLIQFQNNGVVDDSQLPKDRFSAERLKGVDSTLKIQPAKLEDSAVYLCASSLTTTSGDTQYFGPGTRLTVL.

The DNA for the CDR3 is TGTGCCAGCAGCGCAAGGACAGGGGGCTTTTACGAGCAGTACTTC. It specifies CASSARTGGFYEQYF. V gene TRBV11-3 combines with J gene TRBJ2-7; 11 bases line up with TRBD1. This CDR3 has 15 amino acids. Germline V CDR1 and CDR2: SGHNT, YENEEA. V was pared by 5 bases and J by 4 bases, with 7 bases of the junction left unmatched.

The V gene is TRBV5-1, the J gene TRBJ2-7; D gene uncertain. V lost 0 bases, J lost 4 bases, and 8 bases lay in between. CDR3 length: 13 amino acids. CDR1 is SGHRS, CDR2 YFSETQ, per germline. The DNA of the CDR3 is TGCGCCAGCAGCTTGGCTGCGGATTACGAGCAGTACTTC. Encoded protein: CASSLAADYEQYF.

The V call is TRBV9, the J call TRBJ2-7, with TRBD1 as a possible D gene (6 bases). The CDR3 consists of 14 residues. Looked up from germline, CDR1 is SGDLS and CDR2 is YYNGEE. V was clipped by 4 bases and J by 0 bases, with 11 bases between them. The CDR3 sequence is CASSLRQASYEQYF. The CDR3 bases are TGTGCCAGCAGCCTCCGACAGGCCTCCTACGAGCAGTACTTC.

This chain joins TRBV27 and TRBJ2-1; 9 nucleotides align to TRBD2. The CDR3 covers 16 residues. The V gene end was trimmed by 5 bases and the J gene end by 7 bases; junction bases not matched to a gene: 12. Germline assignment: CDR1 MNHEY and CDR2 SMNVEV (reference sequence). The CDR3 DNA sequence: TGTGCCAGCAGTCCCATCAATAGCGGGAGCGGAAATGAGCAGTTCTTC. As protein: CASSPINSGSGNEQFF.

In nucleotides, the CDR3 is TGTGCCAGCAGTTTTACCCGGGACAGGGTAGTGTATGGCTACACCTTC. Its protein is CASSFTRDRVVYGYTF. The chain couples TRBV28 to TRBJ1-2; 9 bases map to TRBD1. Germline V gene data show CDR1 as MDHEN and CDR2 as SYDVKM. V was clipped by 3 bases and J by 5 bases; unmatched bases: 10. The CDR3 consists of 16 residues.